The present T cell receptor beta chain was sequenced within a study of identical twins. Germline lookup yields CDR1 SGHVS and CDR2 FNYEAQ. Trimming took 2 bases from V and 2 from J, leaving 15 bases between them. The CDR3 spans 16 residues. Study-level results: A partial confounding effect on zero-insertion analyses could come from invariant MAIT and iNKT cells. The study found weaker excess twin sharing in beta out-of-frame sequences.

Comments on this clonotype: The antigen is undetermined.

Template switching supplied a universal primer site; unique molecular identifiers were carried on the cDNA. TCRdb reprocessed the 5' RACE reads via MiXCR and lists one record per CDR3 protein. The sample holds about 530,000 distinct CDR3 sequences, about 22% seen once. The sample was also reused in another study, on yellow fever vaccine responses in identical twins. That work adds: Twins reportedly mounted vaccine T cell responses that seemed partly convergent, partly personalized.

The sample comprised CD4+ T cells sorted from blood. This chain joins TRBV7-6 and TRBJ2-5, with D tentatively TRBD1 (6 bases). The sequence was obtained from a young woman in good health. Written as DNA, the CDR3 is TGTGCCAGCAGCTTATATGGACAGTCCTCGCAAGAGACCCAGTACTTC. Encoded protein: CASSLYGQSSQETQYF.